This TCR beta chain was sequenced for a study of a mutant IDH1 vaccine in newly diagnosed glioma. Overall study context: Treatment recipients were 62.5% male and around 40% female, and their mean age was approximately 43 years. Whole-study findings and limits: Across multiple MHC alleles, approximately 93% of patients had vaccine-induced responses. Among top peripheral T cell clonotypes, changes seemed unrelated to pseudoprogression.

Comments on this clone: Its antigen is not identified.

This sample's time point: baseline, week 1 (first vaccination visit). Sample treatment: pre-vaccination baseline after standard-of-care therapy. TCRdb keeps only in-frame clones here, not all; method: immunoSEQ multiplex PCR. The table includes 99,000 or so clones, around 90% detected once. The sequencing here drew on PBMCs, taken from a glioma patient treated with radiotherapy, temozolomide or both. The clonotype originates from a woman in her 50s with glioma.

The chain's CDR3 is CASSIGQGGETQYF. In DNA form, the CDR3 reads TGTGCCAGTAGTATCGGACAGGGAGGAGAGACCCAGTACTTC. The rearrangement joins TRBV19 to TRBJ2-5, with TRBD1 matching over 8 bases. Germline trimming cut 3 bases from V and 4 bases from J; bases unmatched to any gene: 4. Germline V lookup: CDR1 LNHDA, CDR2 SQIVND (reference sequence). CDR3 length: 14 amino acids.